This is a list of T cell receptor beta chains from one sample in a study of cytomegalovirus exposure and HLA in healthy donors. Measured with immunoSEQ multiplex PCR; TCRdb has only the in-frame clones, and not every one. The table includes around 55,000 clones, approximately 90% detected once. The sequenced sample was PBMCs. These receptors all stem from a man between 18 and 29 years old in good health and CMV-seronegative. CDR3s leave out the opening cysteine and the closing phenylalanine or tryptophan. D genes are given only for firm matches.

V gene,D gene,J gene,CDR3 protein
TRBV19,-,TRBJ2-1,ASRRQGGEQF
TRBV10-1,TRBD2,TRBJ2-7,ASIFFGTSGRASYEQY
TRBV2,-,TRBJ1-4,ASNSNSNPNEKLF
TRBV5-1,TRBD1,TRBJ2-1,ASSLVAGGGNEQF
TRBV5-8,-,TRBJ1-1,ASSPLGRGDTEAF
TRBV6-5,-,TRBJ1-1,ASSYSRGTEAF
TRBV5-4,TRBD1,TRBJ2-1,ASSFPPDRETYNEQF
TRBV10-1,TRBD1,TRBJ2-1,ASSKTGVSYNEQF
TRBV27,TRBD1,TRBJ2-3,ASSLDRGDTQY
TRBV7-2,-,TRBJ1-2,ASSPTSNYGYT
TRBV2,TRBD1,TRBJ1-1,ATLTGGDSVNTEAF
TRBV4-2,TRBD2,TRBJ2-1,ASSQGGTSPYNEQF
TRBV5-6,-,TRBJ1-1,ASSFRYTEAF
TRBV11-2,TRBD1,TRBJ2-7,ASKGPRTGGHEQY
TRBV7-3,-,TRBJ2-3,ASSLHPTRDTQY
TRBV5-1,TRBD1,TRBJ1-1,ASSLRQGASPEAF
TRBV19,TRBD2,TRBJ2-1,ASSIRLAGVWGYNEQF
TRBV28,-,TRBJ2-2,ASSGTANTGELF
TRBV29-1,-,TRBJ1-5,SVKAGNQPQH
TRBV6-5,-,TRBJ1-4,ASSFTLTNEKLF
TRBV9,TRBD2,TRBJ2-1,ASSVDLAGAREQF
TRBV6-5,TRBD1,TRBJ2-3,ASSLDRGSTDTQY
TRBV7-2,-,TRBJ1-3,ASSSSREEAIY
TRBV29-1,-,TRBJ2-5,SVEGPREVYQETQY
TRBV6-4,TRBD2,TRBJ2-3,ASSDSTSGHTDTQY